A single sample is the source of the 2 T cell receptor beta chains below, sequenced in a study of blood T cell repertoires in COVID-19. Here immunoSEQ multiplex PCR was the method, and the copy in TCRdb shows in-frame clones only, minus some. The repertoire holds about 190,000 clones, with 84% as singletons. The sequenced sample consisted of peripheral blood. The receptors were gathered from a woman between 65 and 79 years old with active or convalescent COVID-19.

The chain couples TRBV11-2 to TRBJ2-4; 7 bases agree with TRBD1. V dropped 2 bases and J dropped 1; count of bases not matched to a gene: 11. The CDR3 is made up of 18 amino acids. Per the germline V gene, CDR1 is SGHAT and CDR2 is FQNNGV. The CDR3 region has the DNA TGTGCCAGCAGCTTAAAGGCCTCGACAGGGTGGGCCAAAAACATTCAGTACTTC. This codes for CASSLKASTGWAKNIQYF.

V gene TRBV5-1 combines with J gene TRBJ2-3; D is possibly TRBD2 (5 bases). From germline, CDR1 is SGHRS and CDR2 YFSETQ. The V and J ends lost 3 bases and 4 bases respectively, with 12 bases between them. CDR3 length: 14 amino acids. The CDR3 sequence is CASSSVGLPDTQYF. CDR3 nucleotides: TGCGCCAGCAGCTCGGTAGGACTTCCAGATACGCAGTATTTT.